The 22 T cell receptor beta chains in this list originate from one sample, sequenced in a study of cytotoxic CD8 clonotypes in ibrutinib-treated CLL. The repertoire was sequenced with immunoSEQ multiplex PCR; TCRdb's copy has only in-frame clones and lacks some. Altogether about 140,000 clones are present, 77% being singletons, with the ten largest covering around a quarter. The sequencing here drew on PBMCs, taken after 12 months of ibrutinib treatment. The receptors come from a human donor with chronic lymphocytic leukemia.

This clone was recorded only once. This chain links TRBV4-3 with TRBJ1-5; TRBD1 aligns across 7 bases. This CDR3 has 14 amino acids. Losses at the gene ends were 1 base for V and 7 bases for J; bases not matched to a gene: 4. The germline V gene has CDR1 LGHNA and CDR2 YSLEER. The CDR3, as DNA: TGCGCCAGCAGCCAAGGGGACAGCAGGCAGCCCCAGCATTTT. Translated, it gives CASSQGDSRQPQHF.

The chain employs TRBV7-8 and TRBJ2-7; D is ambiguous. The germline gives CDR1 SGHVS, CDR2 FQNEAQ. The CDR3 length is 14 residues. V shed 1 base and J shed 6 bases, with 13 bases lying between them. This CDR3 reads CASSLDSAVGEQYF. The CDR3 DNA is TGTGCCAGCAGCTTAGATTCCGCGGTCGGCGAGCAGTACTTC.

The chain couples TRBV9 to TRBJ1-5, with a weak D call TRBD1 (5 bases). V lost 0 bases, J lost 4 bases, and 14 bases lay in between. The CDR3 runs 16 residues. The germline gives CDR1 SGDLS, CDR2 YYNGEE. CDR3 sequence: CASSVGPGTANQPQHF. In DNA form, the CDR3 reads TGTGCCAGCAGCGTAGGACCTGGGACGGCTAATCAGCCCCAGCATTTT.

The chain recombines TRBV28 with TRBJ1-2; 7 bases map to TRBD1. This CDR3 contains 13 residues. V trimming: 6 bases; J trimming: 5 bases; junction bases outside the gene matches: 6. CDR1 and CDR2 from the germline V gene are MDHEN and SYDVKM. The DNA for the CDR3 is TGTGCCAGCAGCATAGGGGGCCTTTATGGCTACACCTTC. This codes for CASSIGGLYGYTF.

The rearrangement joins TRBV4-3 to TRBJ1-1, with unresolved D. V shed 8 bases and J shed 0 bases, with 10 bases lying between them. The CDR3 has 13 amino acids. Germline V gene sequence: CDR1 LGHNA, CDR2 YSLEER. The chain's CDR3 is CASGDGLNTEAFF. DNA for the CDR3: TGCGCCAGCGGAGACGGATTGAACACTGAAGCTTTCTTT.

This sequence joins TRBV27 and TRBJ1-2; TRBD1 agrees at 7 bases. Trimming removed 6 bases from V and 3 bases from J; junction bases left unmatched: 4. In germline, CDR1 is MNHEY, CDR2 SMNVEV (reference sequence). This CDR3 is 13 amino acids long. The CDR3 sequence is CASSETGYYGYTF. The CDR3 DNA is TGTGCCAGCAGCGAGACAGGGTACTATGGCTACACCTTC.

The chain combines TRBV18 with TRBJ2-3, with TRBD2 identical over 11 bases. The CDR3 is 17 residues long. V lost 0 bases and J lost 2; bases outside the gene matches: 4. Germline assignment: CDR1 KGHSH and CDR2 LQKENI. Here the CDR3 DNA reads TGTGCCAGCTCACCACCATGGACTAGCGGGCCCACAGATACGCAGTATTTT. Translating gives CASSPPWTSGPTDTQYF.

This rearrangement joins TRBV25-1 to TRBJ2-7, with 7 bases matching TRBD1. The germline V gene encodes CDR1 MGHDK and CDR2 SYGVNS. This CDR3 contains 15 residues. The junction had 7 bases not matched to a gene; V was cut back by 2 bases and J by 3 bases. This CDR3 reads CASSETGVQHYEQYF. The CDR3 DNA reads TGTGCCAGCAGTGAAACAGGGGTTCAGCACTACGAGCAGTACTTC.

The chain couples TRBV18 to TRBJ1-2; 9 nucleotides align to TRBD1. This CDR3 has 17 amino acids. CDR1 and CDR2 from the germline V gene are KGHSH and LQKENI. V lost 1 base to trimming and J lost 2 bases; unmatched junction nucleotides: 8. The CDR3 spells CASSPQPRTGANYGYTF. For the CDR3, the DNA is TGTGCCAGCTCACCACAACCTAGGACAGGGGCGAACTATGGCTACACCTTC.

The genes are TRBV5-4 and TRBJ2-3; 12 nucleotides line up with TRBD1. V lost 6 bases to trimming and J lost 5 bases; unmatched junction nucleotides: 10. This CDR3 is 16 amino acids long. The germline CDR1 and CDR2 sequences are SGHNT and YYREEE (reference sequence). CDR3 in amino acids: CASTKPGQGAVDTQYF. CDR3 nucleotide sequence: TGTGCCAGCACGAAGCCGGGACAGGGGGCGGTAGATACGCAGTATTTT.

The CDR3 sequence is CASREGAPYEQYF. The CDR3 bases are TGCGCCAGCAGGGAGGGGGCGCCCTACGAGCAGTACTTC. This sequence joins TRBV5-1 and TRBJ2-7; possibly TRBD1 for D (7 bases). The V gene's germline CDR1 is SGHRS and CDR2 YFSETQ. The ends were cut back, 5 bases at V and 2 bases at J, with 11 bases in the middle. This CDR3 has 13 amino acids.

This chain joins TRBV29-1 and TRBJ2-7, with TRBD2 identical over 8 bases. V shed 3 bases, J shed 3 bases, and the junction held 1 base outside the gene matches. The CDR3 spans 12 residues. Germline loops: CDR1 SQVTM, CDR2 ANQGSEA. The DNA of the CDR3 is TGCAGCGTTGAGGCGGGGGGCTACGAGCAGTACTTC. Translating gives CSVEAGGYEQYF.

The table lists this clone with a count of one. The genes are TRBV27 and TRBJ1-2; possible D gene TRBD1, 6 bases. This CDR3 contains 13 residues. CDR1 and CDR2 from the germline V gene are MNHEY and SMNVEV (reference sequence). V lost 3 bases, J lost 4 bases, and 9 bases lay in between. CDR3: CASSLTGSYGYTF. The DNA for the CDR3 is TGTGCCAGCAGTTTGACAGGCTCCTATGGCTACACCTTC.

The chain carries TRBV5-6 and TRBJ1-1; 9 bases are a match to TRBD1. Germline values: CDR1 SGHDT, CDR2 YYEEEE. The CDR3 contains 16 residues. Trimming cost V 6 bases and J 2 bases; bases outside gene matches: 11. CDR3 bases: TGTGCCAGCACCTTCCTTGGGACAGGGTTAAACACTGAAGCTTTCTTT. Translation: CASTFLGTGLNTEAFF.

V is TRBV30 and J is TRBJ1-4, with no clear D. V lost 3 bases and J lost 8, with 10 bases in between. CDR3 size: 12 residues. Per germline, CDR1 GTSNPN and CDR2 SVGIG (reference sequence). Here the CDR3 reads CAWSVSLEKLFF. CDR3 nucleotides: TGTGCCTGGAGCGTGAGCCTAGAAAAACTGTTTTTT.

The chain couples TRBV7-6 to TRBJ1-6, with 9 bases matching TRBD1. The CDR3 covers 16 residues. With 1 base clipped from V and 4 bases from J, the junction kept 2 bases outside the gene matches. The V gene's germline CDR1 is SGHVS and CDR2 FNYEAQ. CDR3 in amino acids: CASSLVGQGYNSPLHF. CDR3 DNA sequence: TGTGCCAGCAGCTTAGTAGGACAGGGGTATAATTCACCCCTCCACTTT.

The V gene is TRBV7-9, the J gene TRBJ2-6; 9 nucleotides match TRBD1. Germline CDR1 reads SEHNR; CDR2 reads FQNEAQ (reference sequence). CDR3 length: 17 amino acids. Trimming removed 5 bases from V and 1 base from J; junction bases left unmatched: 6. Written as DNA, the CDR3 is TGTGCCAGCAGCACCGGGACAGGGCTGTCTGGGGCCAACGTCCTGACTTTC. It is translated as CASSTGTGLSGANVLTF.

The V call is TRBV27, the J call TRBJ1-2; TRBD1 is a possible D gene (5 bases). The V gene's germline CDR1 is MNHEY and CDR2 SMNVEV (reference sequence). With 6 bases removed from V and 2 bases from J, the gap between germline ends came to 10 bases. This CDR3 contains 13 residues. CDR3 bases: TGTGCCAGCAGGCGGGACGGAAACTATGGCTACACCTTC. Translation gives CASRRDGNYGYTF.

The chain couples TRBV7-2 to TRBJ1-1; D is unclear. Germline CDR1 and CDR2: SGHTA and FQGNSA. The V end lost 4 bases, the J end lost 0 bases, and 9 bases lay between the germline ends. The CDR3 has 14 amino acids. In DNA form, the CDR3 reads TGTGCCAGCAGCTCCCCCCCCATGAACACTGAAGCTTTCTTT. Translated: CASSSPPMNTEAFF.

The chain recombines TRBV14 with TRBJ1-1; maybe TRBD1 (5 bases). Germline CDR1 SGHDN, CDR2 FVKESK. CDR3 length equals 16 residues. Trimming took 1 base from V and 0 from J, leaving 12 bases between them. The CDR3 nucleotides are TGTGCCAGCAGCCAAGCCTGGGGACCTATGAACACTGAAGCTTTCTTT. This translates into CASSQAWGPMNTEAFF.

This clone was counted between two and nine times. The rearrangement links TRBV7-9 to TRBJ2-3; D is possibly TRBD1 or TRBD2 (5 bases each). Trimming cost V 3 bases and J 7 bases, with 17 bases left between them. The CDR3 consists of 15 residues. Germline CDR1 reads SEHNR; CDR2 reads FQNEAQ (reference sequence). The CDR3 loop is CASSLGEFRLNTQYF. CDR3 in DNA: TGTGCCAGCAGCTTGGGGGAGTTTAGGCTTAATACGCAGTATTTT.

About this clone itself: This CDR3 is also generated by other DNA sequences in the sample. The CDR3 here is CASSQSGGQETQYF. The CDR3 bases are TGCGCCAGCAGCCAATCGGGGGGCCAAGAGACCCAGTACTTC. The chain uses TRBV4-1 and TRBJ2-5, with 7 bases identical to TRBD2. The CDR3 totals 14 residues. Germline-derived CDR1 and CDR2 are MGHRA and YSYEKL. The V and J ends lost 2 bases and 1 base, in that order; junction bases with no gene match: 1.